This T cell receptor (beta chain) was retrieved from a study of blood T cell repertoires in COVID-19. Across the study: Acute and convalescent COVID-19 samples came from the United States, Italy and Spain. T cells, B-cell-depleted T cells, or PBMCs supplied cDNA or gDNA.

Authors' processing steps: Researchers report that nucleated cell counts were estimated from reference gene primer amplification. Generated by immunoSEQ multiplex PCR, the TCRdb table keeps only in-frame clones and is missing some. V, J and clone size were drawn from that table, and D and trimming were deduced from the DNA. The sample lists roughly 150,000 clones; more than 80% were seen once. This TCR was recovered from a man aged 55 to 70 with acute or convalescent COVID-19. Sequences were obtained from peripheral blood.

The CDR3: CASSRGARTSGGAETQYF. The CDR3 bases are TGCGCCAGCAGCCGTGGGGCCCGGACTAGCGGGGGGGCGGAGACCCAGTACTTC. The V gene is TRBV5-1, the J gene TRBJ2-5, with 15 bases matching TRBD2. Germline V gene sequence: CDR1 SGHRS, CDR2 YFSETQ. The CDR3 runs 18 residues. V shed 4 bases and J 5 bases; nucleotides not matched to a gene: 12.